The entry below gives a single TCR beta chain sequence along with its context. The sample holds one count of this clone. Its recognized antigen is unknown. No much larger clone is present one base from it, and per-base qualities are unavailable. The sample comes from a study of blood T cell repertoires in COVID-19 (dated by TCRdb to the early 2020s). A note on the overall study: The collaborator samples originated in the United States, Italy and Spain and spanned the acute and convalescent phases of COVID-19. The material from the prospective study consisted of cDNA or gDNA derived from T cells, B-cell-depleted T cells, or PBMCs. The dataset comprised deeply sampled blood TCRbeta repertoires from subjects exposed to, actively infected with, or recovered from COVID-19. The repertoires were released in a freely available public database meant as a resource for research on the immune response to SARS-CoV-2. The samples were drawn from the first 160 participants of the ongoing ImmuneRACE study and from 1,254 subjects provided by 6 global collaborators. Sample metadata almost always included a de-identified subject ID, COVID-19 status, age in years and sex. Where HLA class I and class II types were available, the types were taken from metadata supplied by the sample provider, not from assay-based typing.

TCRbeta CDR3 regions were amplified from genomic DNA using the immunoSEQ Assay, a bias-controlled multiplex PCR. The original pipeline was this. Nucleated cell counts per sample were estimated from amplification of reference gene primers within the assay. To quantify the absolute abundance of each unique TCRbeta CDR3 rearrangement, sequence reads were collapsed and filtered. For each sample, productive Simpson clonality was calculated by taking the square root of Simpson's diversity index across productive rearrangements. What TCRdb holds here is the immuneACCESS table cut down to in-frame rearrangements. Part of the clones is not present; checked against another copy, under half of the missing clones reflect an unresolved V gene, and the others are unexplained. The V and J calls and clone size were taken over from that table, and D and trimming were inferred from the DNA. For this sample there are around 150,000 clones; 80% to 90% appear just once. Of the sample, more than 3% is held by the ten largest clones.

Trimming at the junction amounts to 0 bases on V and 6 bases on J, and the germline ends lie 11 bases apart. Including the terminal cysteine and phenylalanine, the CDR3 comprises 14 residues. Only CDR3 DNA remains: 42 bases, in frame from the first base. CDR1 and CDR2, looked up from the germline V gene (reference sequence), are LGHDT and YNNKEL. Participants in the prospective study were enrolled through a virtual design, were aged about 18 to 90 years, and lived in roughly 25 United States geographic areas. In the prospective study, participants were assigned to cohorts based on the clinical history participants reported in a screening survey and a study questionnaire. In the prospective study, mobile phlebotomists collected whole blood, serum and a nasopharyngeal or oropharyngeal swab from each participant. Over an approximately 2-month period, participants in the prospective study had the option of providing additional blood draws and questionnaires. Prospective study blood samples were shipped either frozen or at room temperature before DNA extraction.

The research as a whole found: The quantity of clinical and demographic metadata differed by source and by participant and was supplied without curation.

The chain uses TRBV3-1 (or the pseudogene TRBV3-2) and TRBJ1-2; the D gene is possibly TRBD1, with 5 bases matching. Sequencing was performed on PBMCs or T cells enriched from blood (not recorded which). The origin of this receptor is a woman in her forties or fifties with acute COVID-19. CDR3 sequence: CASSQEDKGHGYTF. At the DNA level, the sequence is TGTGCCAGCAGCCAAGAGGACAAGGGGCATGGCTACACCTTC.